This entry lists 20 T cell receptor beta chains sequenced from one sample in a study of T cell responses to AZD1222 COVID-19 vaccine. Only in-frame clones appear in the TCRdb table, and some are missing; sequencing was by immunoSEQ multiplex PCR. The table lists around 100,000 clones, 80% to 95% of them singletons, with roughly 1.8% in the top ten. Sequences were derived from peripheral blood, sampled on day 0 of AZD1222 vaccination. Receptors originate from an adult in good health.

The rearrangement links TRBV13 to TRBJ2-7; D is undetermined. Trimming pared 5 bases from V and 6 bases from J, leaving 11 bases between. This CDR3 has 12 amino acids. CDR1 is PRHDT, CDR2 FYEKMQ, per germline (reference sequence). In DNA form, the CDR3 reads TGTGCCAGCAGCCTCGGTTCCGGCGAGCAGTACTTC. Protein: CASSLGSGEQYF.

This clone appeared a single time. The chain has TRBV28 and TRBJ1-3; D might be TRBD1 (5 bases). Germline CDR1 is MDHEN and CDR2 is SYDVKM. Trimming removed 3 bases from V and 5 bases from J, with 8 bases in between. CDR3 length: 13 amino acids. CDR3 nucleotide sequence: TGTGCCAGCAGTTTGCCAGGGAGAAACACCATATATTTT. Its translation: CASSLPGRNTIYF.

V usage is TRBV9 and J usage is TRBJ2-5, with 13 bases that match TRBD2. CDR1 is SGDLS and CDR2 is YYNGEE in the germline V gene. The CDR3 contains 16 residues. The V and J ends lost 4 bases and 4 bases, in that order; junction bases with no gene match: 7. In nucleotides, the CDR3 is TGTGCCAGCAGCCCCTGGACTAGCGGGAGTCGAGAGACCCAGTACTTC. As protein: CASSPWTSGSRETQYF.

This chain links TRBV5-5 with TRBJ1-1, with D perhaps TRBD1 (6 bases). Germline CDR1 is SGHKS and CDR2 is YYEKEE (reference sequence). Trimming shortened V by 4 bases and J by 6 bases, and 7 bases separated the two germline ends. The CDR3 covers 11 residues. In nucleotides, the CDR3 is TGTGCCAGCAGCCACAGGGCTGAAGCTTTCTTT. It translates to CASSHRAEAFF. Drawing the rest from reference TRBV5-5 and TRBJ1-1, the complete variable domain is DAGVTQSPTHLIKTRGQQVTLRCSPISGHKSVSWYQQVLGQGPQFIFQYYEKEERGRGNFPDRFSARQFPNYSSELNVNALLLGDSALYLCASSHRAEAFFGQGTRLTVV.

This chain connects TRBV7-3 to TRBJ2-1; TRBD2 is a possible D gene (7 bases). Germline V gene data show CDR1 as SGHTA and CDR2 as FQGTGA. The CDR3 spans 14 residues. Trimming pared 2 bases from V and 9 bases from J, leaving 14 bases between. CDR3: CASSLEGGQGEQFF. The CDR3 DNA reads TGTGCCAGCAGCTTAGAGGGGGGGCAAGGTGAGCAGTTCTTC. Combining the CDR3 with reference TRBV7-3 and TRBJ2-1 gives the whole variable domain GAGVSQTPSNKVTEKGKYVELRCDPISGHTALYWYRQSLGQGPEFLIYFQGTGAADDSGLPNDRFFAVRPEGSVSTLKIQRTERGDSAVYLCASSLEGGQGEQFFGPGTRLTVL.

This clone was observed once. This sequence joins TRBV5-1 and TRBJ2-1; no reliable D call. The CDR3 extends over 16 amino acids. V was trimmed by 4 bases and J by 2 bases, leaving 16 bases between them. CDR1 and CDR2 (germline): SGHRS, YFSETQ. CDR3 nucleotide sequence: TGCGCCAGCAGCCAGACAATCCCTCCACCCTACAATGAGCAGTTCTTC. Translating it yields CASSQTIPPPYNEQFF.

The chain couples TRBV27 to TRBJ1-5, with a possible D match to TRBD1 (5 bases). Germline CDR1 is MNHEY and CDR2 is SMNVEV (reference sequence). This CDR3 region has 14 residues. Deletions cut 2 bases from V and 7 bases from J, with 12 bases between. The CDR3 DNA sequence: TGTGCCAGCAGTTTAGTCGGCAGGGCACAGCCCCAGCATTTT. This sequence encodes CASSLVGRAQPQHF.

The chain is built from TRBV6-5 and TRBJ1-4; 7 bases are a match to TRBD1. The CDR3 consists of 13 residues. V was pared by 10 bases and J by 7 bases, with 9 bases of the junction left unmatched. Germline CDR1 is MNHEY and CDR2 is SVGAGI. The CDR3 coding sequence is TGTGCCACGATGCAGGGGGTCGGTGAAAAACTGTTTTTT. Translating it yields CATMQGVGEKLFF.

The CDR3 loop reads CASSLGLAFDEQFF. CDR3 coding DNA: TGTGCCAGCAGTTTAGGGCTAGCCTTCGATGAGCAGTTCTTC. The chain joins TRBV27 to TRBJ2-1, with D maybe TRBD2 (5 bases). V lost 2 bases and J 8 bases, leaving 13 bases between the germline ends. The CDR3 is made up of 14 amino acids. Germline-derived CDR1 and CDR2 are MNHEY and SMNVEV (reference sequence).

V gene TRBV6-5 combines with J gene TRBJ1-6; tentatively, D is TRBD1 (6 bases). V was trimmed by 6 bases and J by 7 bases, leaving 16 bases between them. This CDR3 contains 15 residues. The V gene's germline CDR1 is MNHEY and CDR2 SVGAGI. The CDR3 sequence: CASSPGGTTNSPLHF. The CDR3 bases are TGTGCCAGCAGCCCCGGGGGCACTACGAATTCACCCCTCCACTTT.

In its sample, this clone was seen once. J is TRBJ1-3 and V is TRBV7-9, with 8 bases lining up with TRBD1. V shed 1 base and J 0 bases; nucleotides not matched to a gene: 2. Germline-derived CDR1 and CDR2 are SEHNR and FQNEAQ (reference sequence). This CDR3 region has 16 residues. The CDR3 loop is CASSLGGQVSGNTIYF. CDR3 bases: TGTGCCAGCAGCTTAGGGGGACAGGTCTCTGGAAACACCATATATTTT.

The chain is built from TRBV2 and TRBJ2-2; D is ambiguous. Trimming removed 11 bases at V and 0 bases at J, with 7 bases between. CDR3 size: 12 residues. Germline CDR1 is SNHLY and CDR2 is FYNNEI. The CDR3 here is CAVRANTGELFF. In DNA form, the CDR3 reads TGTGCCGTCCGAGCGAACACCGGGGAGCTGTTTTTT.

This sequence joins TRBV2 and TRBJ2-1; 8 bases fit TRBD1. The CDR3 loop spans 14 amino acids. Germline V gene data show CDR1 as SNHLY and CDR2 as FYNNEI. Unmatched junction bases numbered 5, after V lost 4 bases and J lost 6 bases. The DNA of the CDR3 is TGTGCCAGCAGTGTAGGGACAGGATTCAATGAGCAGTTCTTC. Amino acid sequence: CASSVGTGFNEQFF.

The V gene is TRBV4-1, the J gene TRBJ2-2, with TRBD2 matching over 7 bases. The CDR3 totals 16 residues. V lost 1 base to trimming and J lost 7 bases; unmatched junction nucleotides: 9. The germline CDR1 and CDR2 sequences are MGHRA and YSYEKL. CDR3 in amino acids: CASSQGGGRSGGELFF. The CDR3 nucleotides read TGCGCCAGCAGCCAAGGAGGCGGGAGAAGTGGCGGGGAGCTGTTTTTT.

The genes are TRBV10-3 and TRBJ2-5; D not resolved. There are 14 residues in the CDR3. V was cut by 0 bases and J by 5 bases, with 10 bases left in between. The germline gives CDR1 ENHRY, CDR2 SYGVKD. The CDR3 reads CAISESGRWETQYF. As DNA, the CDR3 is TGTGCCATCAGTGAGTCTGGGCGGTGGGAGACCCAGTACTTC.

This chain links TRBV19 with TRBJ2-1, with 8 bases lining up with TRBD2. This CDR3 has 14 amino acids. Germline lookup yields CDR1 LNHDA and CDR2 SQIVND (reference sequence). V dropped 4 bases and J dropped 6; count of bases not matched to a gene: 5. CDR3 DNA sequence: TGTGCCAGTAGTAACCCGGGAGGGCCCAATGAGCAGTTCTTC. Translation: CASSNPGGPNEQFF.

Worth noting for this clone: Additional DNA sequences in this sample encode the identical CDR3. The chain has TRBV19 and TRBJ1-1; D remains unclear. Germline V gene lookup returns CDR1 LNHDA and CDR2 SQIVND (reference sequence). The CDR3 runs to 14 residues. V shed 3 bases and J shed 0 bases, with 8 bases lying between them. The CDR3 region has the DNA TGTGCCAGTAGTATCGATAGGGTGAACACTGAAGCTTTCTTT. It codes for CASSIDRVNTEAFF.

The chain uses TRBV7-3 and TRBJ1-1, with a weak D call TRBD1 (5 bases). Germline CDR1 SGHTA, CDR2 FQGTGA. V lost 9 bases and J 1 base, leaving 12 bases between the germline ends. This CDR3 spans 13 amino acids. CDR3 nucleotide sequence: TGTGCCAGTAAGGGGCTGGAGAACACTGAAGCTTTCTTT. Translation: CASKGLENTEAFF.

This clone has a handful of counts. This chain connects TRBV6-4 to TRBJ2-3; D might be TRBD2 (6 bases). The V end was cut by 4 bases, the J end by 5 bases, with 16 bases between. This CDR3 comprises 15 residues. Per germline, CDR1 MRHNA and CDR2 SNTAGT. CDR3 DNA sequence: TGTGCCAGCAGTGTGGACGCGGGAAGGGGAGATACGCAGTATTTT. It specifies CASSVDAGRGDTQYF.

This clone occurred a few times. The gene calls are TRBV27 and TRBJ2-7; a weak D match, TRBD1 (6 bases). Trimming took 1 base from V and 2 from J, leaving 18 bases between them. Germline V gives CDR1 MNHEY, CDR2 SMNVEV (reference sequence). The CDR3 covers 17 residues. Here the CDR3 DNA reads TGTGCCAGCAGTTTATTCAGCAGGGGCAGGGTTACCTACGAGCAGTACTTC. Protein product: CASSLFSRGRVTYEQYF.